This TCR beta chain is from a study of control samples from healthy donors and cancer patients. Trimming stripped 1 base from V and 0 bases from J, with 14 bases between. CDR1 and CDR2 from the germline V gene are LGHNA and YSLEER. CDR3 length: 17 residues. In this sample, this clone turned up a few times. This table comes from immunoSEQ multiplex PCR, and its TCRdb copy is limited to in-frame clones, with some not included. The sample lists about 92,000 clones; roughly 82% were seen once. Material for sequencing was blood. This sequence joins TRBV4-3 and TRBJ2-3; D possibly corresponds to TRBD1 (6 bases). The sequence was obtained from a woman aged 55-69 years in good health. The CDR3 DNA reads TGCGCCAGCAGCCAAGTTACAGGGATTCTTAGCACAGATACGCAGTATTTT. This encodes CASSQVTGILSTDTQYF.